This TCR beta chain is drawn from a study of blood T cells in healthy people across ages (dated by TCRdb to the mid-2010s). Study-level background: Template switching captured roughly one uniquely barcoded TCR beta cDNA molecule per two T cells in model experiments. Using deep sequencing normalized with unique cDNA molecular identifiers, the study measured how TCR beta repertoire diversity changes with age. Four age groups were formed from the donors: young (average 16 years), middle-aged (approximately 42), aged (about 62) and long-lived (82). Using the same blood draw, the study looked at two additional independent replicas of 1 million unique cDNA reads for two donors, one aged 18 to 29 and the other aged 80 or older. What the work shows at the level of the full study, not this receptor alone: Total diversity estimates from one million sequenced T cells were considered lower bounds and underestimates. Observed TCR beta diversity per million T cells fell roughly linearly with age, and a significant reduction was already apparent by age about 36. Compared with the aged group, the long-lived group had more naive CD4+ T cells, fewer expanded clones and increased TCR diversity, a pattern suggesting age selection. Since profiling was done on bulk unsorted PBMCs, naive and antigen-experienced compartments could not be conclusively compared. The percentage of naive T cells measured by flow cytometry correlated strongly with observed TCR beta diversity. The CMV infection status of donors was not known, potentially confounding age-related changes in expanded clonotypes.

CDR1 and CDR2 were assigned from the germline V gene as SGHRS and YFSETQ. Taken from cysteine to phenylalanine, the CDR3 has 15 residues. Of all the DNA, just the CDR3 is kept, 45 bases in frame from base 1. V loses 1 base, J loses 8 bases, and the germline ends lie 13 bases apart. This clonotype was detected only a few times. Its specific antigen is unknown. No clone much larger than this one lies a single base away; base qualities are absent. Donors were under 40 systemically healthy Caucasian individuals from Russia aged roughly 6 to 90 years. Around 10 milliliters of peripheral blood were collected from each donor into EDTA-treated Vacutainer tubes. Ficoll-Paque density-gradient centrifugation was used to isolate PBMCs, with at least 6 million per sample. Total RNA was extracted from PBMCs with Trizol reagent, with at least 6 micrograms obtained per sample. For every donor, flow cytometry on a PBMC aliquot measured the percentage of naive CD45RAhigh/CD27high T cells.

Libraries came from 5' RACE. TCRdb names Illumina HiSeq 2500 as the instrument used. A second roughly 6 to 12 cycle PCR used a sample-barcoded 5' primer and a J-beta primer mix. Each TCR beta cDNA molecule received a unique molecular identifier from a template-switch 5' adaptor carrying 12 random nucleotides. Each sample yielded at least 3 million CDR3-containing paired-end reads. First-strand cDNA synthesis was performed from all RNA using the Mint cDNA synthesis kit, with priming by a TRBC-specific oligonucleotide. All cDNA was treated with uracil-DNA glycosylase and then went through a first 18-cycle PCR with the universal primers M1SS and BC2_uni_R. From the authors' description of their analysis: Each sample was normalized by randomly selecting 1 million high-quality reads, each carrying a distinct molecular identifier. Reads sharing molecular identifiers were discarded rather than binned into consensus sequences. MiTCR, with a Q25 quality threshold and the strictest error-elimination algorithm, was used for CDR3 identification, clonotype clustering and error correction. A nonparametric unseen species model using Euler transformation provided a lower-bound estimate of total TCR beta diversity. TCRdb reprocessing: public reads trimmed at Q25 with fastp, clones called with MiXCR, in-frame beta chains kept. Identical CDR3 protein sequences are pooled into one entry, listed with their most common genes and DNA. The V and J calls, along with clone size, are taken from TCRdb and not from the paper's own processing. This sample comprises hundreds of thousands of distinct CDR3 sequences, roughly 24% of them detected only once. The top ten clones comprise about 2.9% of the sample.

These same records also appear under a second study, on T cells of mothers and their children. The second study reports: Nine systemically healthy Caucasian individuals, comprising three mothers and their six children, were included as donors. cDNA synthesis consumed the entire amount of extracted RNA, loaded at 1.5 ug RNA in each 15 ul reaction. In the second PCR, the M1S primer added sample barcodes and 2-4 random nucleotides. Over 8.5 million TCR beta CDR3 reads were obtained for each mother, and approximately 3 million reads were obtained for each child. TCR recombination output is similarly shaped by thymic selection in related and unrelated pairs, with a minor effect exerted by inherited differences. Normalized repertoire overlap in related mother-child pairs was always slightly higher than in unrelated mother-child pairs, but the difference was never significant. No persistent microchimeric T cell clones were detected, at a sensitivity of roughly 100 clones per million clonotypes. In the study, deep NGS was used to compare the TCR beta repertoires of mothers and children, and features distinguishing related mother-child pairs from unrelated individuals were sought. On average, the children were roughly 10 +/- 4 years old, while the mothers were roughly 36 +/- 4 years old. After adapter ligation with NEBNext reagents, the libraries were sequenced on Illumina HiSeq 2000 with 100+100 nt paired-end reads. Mother and child libraries were prepared a month apart and sequenced in separate runs to prevent cross-contamination. Each donor had between about 450,000 and 2,100,000 distinct TCR beta clonotypes identified. Naive TCR beta clonotypes were estimated from low-frequency clonotypes matched to each donor's FACS-determined naive share, without sorting.

Recombination linked TRBV5-1 to TRBJ1-6, and the D gene may be TRBD1, 6 bases matching. The TCR originated in a boy younger than 18 in good health. Sequenced: blood. The CDR3 reads CASSLSRTVDSPLHF. The nucleotide sequence reads as follows: TGCGCCAGCAGCTTGTCGAGGACAGTCGATTCACCCCTCCACTTT.